The 10 T cell receptor beta chains presented below share a single source sample, sequenced in a study of blood T cell repertoires in COVID-19 (dated by TCRdb to 2020 to 2021). The library relied on the immunoSEQ multiplex PCR assay. The immuneACCESS repertoire file appears here via TCRdb, limited to in-frame rearrangements. These files lack a portion of the clones; in checked studies, under half of the deficit traces to unresolved V genes, and the cause of the others is not known. The table for this sample lists approximately 110,000 clones; around 83% of them were counted only once. The ten most abundant clones make up about 3% of the sample. The sample consisted of peripheral blood. These receptors all come from a woman of 80 years or more with COVID-19, enrolled during active disease.

This chain links TRBV27 with TRBJ2-7; D gene uncertain. CDR1 is MNHEY, CDR2 SMNVEV, per germline (reference sequence). The germline V and J ends were trimmed by 3 bases and 4 bases, with 13 bases remaining between them. The length of the CDR3 is 14 residues. CDR3 DNA sequence: TGTGCCAGCAGTTTTAACAGCCGTGGGTACGAGCAGTACTTC. Amino acid sequence: CASSFNSRGYEQYF.

The rearrangement uses TRBV7-3 and TRBJ2-3, with 11 bases lining up with TRBD1. CDR3 length equals 14 residues. The V gene's germline CDR1 is SGHTA and CDR2 FQGTGA. The V and J ends lost 5 bases and 6 bases, in that order; junction bases with no gene match: 4. CDR3 sequence reads: CASSIGQGADTQYF. CDR3 sequence (DNA): TGTGCCAGCAGCATCGGACAGGGGGCTGATACGCAGTATTTT.

The CDR3: CASSLQDPSYEQYF. The CDR3 region has the DNA TGCGCCAGCAGCTTACAGGACCCATCCTACGAGCAGTACTTC. This rearrangement joins TRBV5-1 to TRBJ2-7, with D perhaps TRBD1 (5 bases). V dropped 2 bases and J dropped 1 base, with 10 bases sitting between them. The V gene's germline CDR1 is SGHRS and CDR2 YFSETQ. There are 14 residues in the CDR3.

V is TRBV2 and J is TRBJ2-2, with 13 bases identical to TRBD2. Germline lookup yields CDR1 SNHLY and CDR2 FYNNEI. V was pared by 5 bases and J by 5 bases, with 5 bases of the junction left unmatched. This CDR3 is built from 16 residues. The CDR3 nucleotides are TGTGCCAGCAGTATACTAGCGGGAGGGCGTACCGGGGAGCTGTTTTTT. Its translation is CASSILAGGRTGELFF.

V is TRBV5-4 and J is TRBJ2-2; D possibly corresponds to TRBD1 (5 bases). In germline, CDR1 is SGHNT, CDR2 YYREEE (reference sequence). Trimming cost V 2 bases and J 2 bases, with 10 bases left between them. The CDR3 runs to 15 residues. CDR3 sequence reads: CASSFLDRNTGELFF. CDR3 bases: TGTGCCAGCAGCTTTCTCGACAGAAACACCGGGGAGCTGTTTTTT.

The V and J genes are TRBV9 and TRBJ2-1; 8 nucleotides line up with TRBD2. The CDR3 extends over 15 amino acids. V gave up 4 bases and J gave up 1 base; unmatched junction bases: 4. CDR1 and CDR2 from the germline V gene are SGDLS and YYNGEE. CDR3 amino acids: CASSFSGMSYNEQFF. CDR3 nucleotide sequence: TGTGCCAGCAGCTTTAGCGGGATGTCCTACAATGAGCAGTTCTTC.

This clone was seen a handful of times. CDR3 residues: CASRKKGVIREKLFF. The DNA for the CDR3 is TGTGCCAGCAGAAAAAAGGGGGTAATAAGGGAAAAACTGTTTTTT. This chain connects TRBV2 to TRBJ1-4; TRBD1 is a possible D gene (6 bases). CDR1 and CDR2 from the germline V gene are SNHLY and FYNNEI. V shed 6 bases and J shed 8 bases, with 19 bases lying between them. The CDR3 extends over 15 amino acids.

V is TRBV5-1 and J is TRBJ2-3; possible D gene TRBD2, 5 bases. The CDR3 spans 15 residues. Germline V gene lookup returns CDR1 SGHRS and CDR2 YFSETQ. V lost 0 bases and J 6 bases, leaving 14 bases between the germline ends. The CDR3 region is CASSLAVGERDTQYF. The CDR3 DNA follows: TGCGCCAGCAGCTTGGCCGTGGGAGAGAGGGATACGCAGTATTTT.

The rearrangement uses TRBV11-2 and TRBJ2-2, with D unresolved. The V gene lost 2 bases and the J gene lost 3 bases, with 7 bases spanning the gap. The CDR3 covers 14 residues. CDR1 and CDR2 (germline): SGHAT, FQNNGV. CDR3 sequence: CASSLSQDTGELFF. The CDR3 region has the DNA TGTGCCAGCAGCTTAAGTCAGGACACCGGGGAGCTGTTTTTT. Complete variable domain (other parts from reference TRBV11-2 and TRBJ2-2): EAGVAQSPRYKIIEKRQSVAFWCNPISGHATLYWYQQILGQGPKLLIQFQNNGVVDDSQLPKDRFSAERLKGVDSTLKIQPAKLEDSAVYLCASSLSQDTGELFFGEGSRLTVL.

This sequence joins TRBV5-1 and TRBJ2-2; D is possibly TRBD2 (5 bases). The CDR3 runs to 12 residues. V was clipped by 0 bases and J by 9 bases, with 6 bases between them. Per germline, CDR1 SGHRS and CDR2 YFSETQ. CDR3 residues: CASSLGGRELFF. The CDR3 DNA is TGCGCCAGCAGCTTGGGAGGGCGGGAGCTGTTTTTT. Complete variable domain (other parts from reference TRBV5-1 and TRBJ2-2): KAGVTQTPRYLIKTRGQQVTLSCSPISGHRSVSWYQQTPGQGLQFLFEYFSETQRNKGNFPGRFSGRQFSNSRSEMNVSTLELGDSALYLCASSLGGRELFFGEGSRLTVL.